This TCR beta chain was sequenced for a study of PD-L1 blockade in urothelial cancer. About the study: Treatment start was followed by blood analysis at 3 weeks (second dose) and again at 6 weeks. Peripheral blood specimens exhibited a median yield of around 140,000 T cells.

This CDR3 spans 14 amino acids. V lost 7 bases to trimming and J lost 0 bases; unmatched junction nucleotides: 5. The germline gives CDR1 SNHLY, CDR2 FYNNEI. TCRdb's table, derived via immunoSEQ multiplex PCR, lists solely in-frame clones and lacks some. The sample lists some 25,000 clones; roughly 84% were seen once. The number of samples from each patient was between 1 and 8, taken pretreatment and on-treatment. The receptor comes from a man between 65 and 85 years old with urothelial cancer. Sequencing used PBMCs, obtained around atezolizumab (anti-PD-L1) treatment. The J gene is TRBJ1-2, the V gene TRBV2; the match to TRBD1 covers 7 bases. Here the CDR3 DNA reads TGTGCCAGCACTGGACAGGCGACTAACTATGGCTACACCTTC. Protein product: CASTGQATNYGYTF.